Listed here is a single TCR beta chain. No antigen is known for it. The donors belonged to the approximately 120-subject validation cohort, separate from the roughly 670-subject first cohort. Sequencing was performed with immunoSEQ multiplex PCR; in TCRdb, only in-frame clones are kept and a portion is missing. The table shows about 73,000 clones, with 80% to 90% occurring only once. This entry comes from a study of cytomegalovirus exposure and HLA in healthy donors. Germline V CDR1 and CDR2: MDHEN, SYDVKM. V lost 8 bases, J lost 6 bases, and 13 bases stayed unmatched. The CDR3 contains 17 residues. Study-wide findings and caveats: TCR clusters originating in the first cohort tended to co-occur in the approximately 130 validation repertoires, according to a later analysis. In vitro checks showed that three CMV-associated chains really do target CMV antigens.

The sequencing input was PBMCs. This chain connects TRBV28 to TRBJ2-2; 12 bases fit TRBD2. This clonotype was sampled from a woman between 18 and 29 years old in good health and CMV-seropositive. CDR3 region: CASQELAGGITAGELFF. The CDR3 coding sequence is TGTGCCAGCCAAGAACTAGCGGGAGGCATTACGGCCGGGGAGCTGTTTTTT.